Listed below are T cell receptor beta chains from one sample, sequenced in a study of control samples from healthy donors and cancer patients. Clones were read by immunoSEQ multiplex PCR, and TCRdb kept only the in-frame ones, dropping some. Found here are 130,000 or so clones, roughly 90% of them singletons; the top ten hold more than 6.5%. Input material: PBMCs. These receptors were obtained from a man between 45 and 60 years old with head and neck cancer. CDR3s leave out the opening cysteine and the closing phenylalanine or tryptophan. A D gene is named only where the DNA matches it firmly. Not every row has a clone size; where given, it reads once, few, many or a size class.

CDR3aa,abundance,d_gene,j_gene,v_gene
ASSLGGGANTEAF,.,.,TRBJ1-1,TRBV5-4
SVRTGDYEQY,.,TRBD1,TRBJ2-7,TRBV29-1
ATSDQGYTEAF,.,.,TRBJ1-1,TRBV24-1
ASSDRLVPYEQY,.,.,TRBJ2-7,TRBV2
ASSPGRGTEAF,.,.,TRBJ1-1,TRBV19
ASSYSGGYTDTQY,.,.,TRBJ2-3,TRBV6-5
ASSLAGTGAFYGYT,.,TRBD1,TRBJ1-2,TRBV5-4
ASSPPEGGTGQGNEQF,.,.,TRBJ2-1,TRBV18
AISDSPTNEKLF,few,.,TRBJ1-4,TRBV10-3
ASSQEPGLALTGELF,.,TRBD2,TRBJ2-2,TRBV4-2
ASSLGFNNEQF,.,.,TRBJ2-1,TRBV28